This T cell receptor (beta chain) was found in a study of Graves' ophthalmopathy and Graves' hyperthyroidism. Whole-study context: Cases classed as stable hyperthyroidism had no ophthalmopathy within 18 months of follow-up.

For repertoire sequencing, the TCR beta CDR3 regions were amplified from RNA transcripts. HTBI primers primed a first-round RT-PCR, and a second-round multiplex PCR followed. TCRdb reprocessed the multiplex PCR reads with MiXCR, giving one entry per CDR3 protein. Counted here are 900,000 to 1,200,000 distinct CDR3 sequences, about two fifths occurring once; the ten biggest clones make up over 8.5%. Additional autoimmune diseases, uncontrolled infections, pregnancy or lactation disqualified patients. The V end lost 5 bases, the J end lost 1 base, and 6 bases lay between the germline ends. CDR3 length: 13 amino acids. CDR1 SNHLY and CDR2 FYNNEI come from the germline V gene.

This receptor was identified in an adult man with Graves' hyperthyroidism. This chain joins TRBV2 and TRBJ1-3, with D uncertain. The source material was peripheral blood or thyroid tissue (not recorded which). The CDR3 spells CASSTESGNTIYF. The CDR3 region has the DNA TGTGCCAGCAGTACAGAATCTGGAAACACCATATATTTT.